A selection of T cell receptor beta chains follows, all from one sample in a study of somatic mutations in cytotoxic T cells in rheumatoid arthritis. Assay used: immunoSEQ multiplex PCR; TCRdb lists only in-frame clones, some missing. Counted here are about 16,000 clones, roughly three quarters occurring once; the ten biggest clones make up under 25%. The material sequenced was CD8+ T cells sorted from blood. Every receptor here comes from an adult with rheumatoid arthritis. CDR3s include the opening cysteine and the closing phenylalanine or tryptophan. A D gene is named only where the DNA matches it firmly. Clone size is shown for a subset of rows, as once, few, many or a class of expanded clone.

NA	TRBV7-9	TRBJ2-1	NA	CASSLGGFNEQFF	TGTGCCAGCAGCTTAGGAGGGTTCAATGAGCAGTTCTTC
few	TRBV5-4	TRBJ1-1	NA	CASTPRGRTEAFF	TGTGCCAGCACCCCAAGGGGAAGGACTGAAGCTTTCTTT
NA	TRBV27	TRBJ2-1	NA	CASSFTSTNEQFF	TGTGCCAGCAGTTTCACTAGCACGAATGAGCAGTTCTTC
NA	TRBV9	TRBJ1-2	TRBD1	CASSVGFGTGVRGYTF	TGTGCCAGCAGCGTAGGATTTGGGACAGGGGTTCGAGGCTACACCTTC
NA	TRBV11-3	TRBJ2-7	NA	CASSLESDSSYEQYF	TGTGCCAGCAGCTTAGAGTCGGACAGCTCCTACGAGCAGTACTTC
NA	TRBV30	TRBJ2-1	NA	CAWNQRERSDEQFF	TGTGCCTGGAACCAACGGGAGCGTTCTGATGAGCAGTTCTTC
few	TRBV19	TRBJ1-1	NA	CASSIGFGNTEAFF	TGTGCCAGTAGTATCGGGTTCGGGAACACTGAAGCTTTCTTT
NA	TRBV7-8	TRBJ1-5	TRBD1	CASTLGVGGRGPGQPQHF	TGTGCCAGCACCCTAGGGGTAGGGGGCAGGGGCCCAGGGCAGCCCCAGCATTTT
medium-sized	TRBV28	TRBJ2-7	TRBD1	CASSLSPGQPSYEQYF	TGTGCCAGCAGTTTATCCCCGGGACAGCCCTCCTACGAGCAGTACTTC
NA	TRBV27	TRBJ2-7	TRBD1	CATGDRVYEQYF	TGTGCCACCGGGGACAGGGTCTACGAGCAGTACTTC
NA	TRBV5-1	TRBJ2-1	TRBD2	CASSLALAGSSSYNEQFF	TGCGCCAGCAGCTTGGCTCTAGCGGGGTCTAGCTCCTACAATGAGCAGTTCTTC
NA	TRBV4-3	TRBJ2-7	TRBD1	CASSQDLTGTDFSYEQYF	TGCGCCAGCAGCCAAGATCTTACCGGGACAGATTTCTCCTACGAGCAGTACTTC
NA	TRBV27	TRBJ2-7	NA	CASSLGLAETPYEQYF	TGTGCCAGCAGTTTAGGGCTTGCGGAAACACCCTACGAGCAGTACTTC
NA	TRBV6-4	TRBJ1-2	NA	CASSDGRGYGYTF	TGTGCCAGCAGTGACGGCAGGGGCTATGGCTACACCTTC
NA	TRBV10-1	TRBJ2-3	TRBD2	CASSESGSGLSTDTQYF	TGCGCCAGCAGTGAGTCGGGTAGCGGGCTCAGCACAGATACGCAGTATTTT
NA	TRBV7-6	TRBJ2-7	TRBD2	CASSLEPSGSSYEQYF	TGTGCCAGCAGCTTAGAGCCTAGCGGAAGCTCCTACGAGCAGTACTTC
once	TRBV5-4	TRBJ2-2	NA	CASLLNTGELFF	TGTGCCAGCCTTTTAAACACCGGGGAGCTGTTTTTT
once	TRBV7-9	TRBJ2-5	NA	CASSSPGSTLGTQYF	TGTGCCAGCAGCTCGCCGGGGAGCACGTTAGGGACCCAGTACTTC
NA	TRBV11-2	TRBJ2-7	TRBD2	CASSPSGRATNEQYF	TGTGCCAGCAGCCCTAGCGGGAGGGCCACCAACGAGCAGTACTTC
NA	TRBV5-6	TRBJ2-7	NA	CASSFKGSYEQYF	TGTGCCAGCAGCTTCAAAGGTTCCTACGAGCAGTACTTC
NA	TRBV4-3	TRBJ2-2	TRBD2	CASSRTSGRGNGELFF	TGCGCCAGCAGCCGGACTAGCGGGAGGGGCAACGGGGAGCTGTTTTTT
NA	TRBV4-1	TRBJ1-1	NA	CASSRRAGVDTEAFF	TGCGCCAGCAGCCGTCGGGCAGGGGTAGACACTGAAGCTTTCTTT
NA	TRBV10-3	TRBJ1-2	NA	CAITPGSVLYGYTF	TGTGCCATCACGCCTGGGTCGGTATTGTATGGCTACACCTTC
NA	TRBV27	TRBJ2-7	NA	CASSLTGGPYEQYF	TGTGCCAGCAGTTTAACTGGCGGACCCTACGAGCAGTACTTC
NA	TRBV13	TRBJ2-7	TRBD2	CASSSGLAALRSYEQYF	TGTGCCAGCAGTTCGGGACTAGCGGCTCTCCGCTCCTACGAGCAGTACTTC
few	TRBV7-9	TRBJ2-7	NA	CASSSPNYEQYF	TGTGCCAGCAGCTCGCCGAACTACGAGCAGTACTTC
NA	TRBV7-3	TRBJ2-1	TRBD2	CASSRYLAGGLTPYNEQFF	TGTGCCAGCAGCCGATACCTAGCGGGAGGGCTTACCCCCTACAATGAGCAGTTCTTC
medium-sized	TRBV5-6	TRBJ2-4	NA	CASSLVLEGDQYF	TGTGCCAGCAGCTTGGTGCTGGAAGGGGATCAGTACTTC
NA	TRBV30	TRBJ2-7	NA	CAWEAPSSYEQYF	TGTGCCTGGGAAGCGCCCAGCTCCTACGAGCAGTACTTC
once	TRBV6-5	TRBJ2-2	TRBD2	CASSYSAAGGPGELFF	TGTGCCAGCAGTTACTCAGCGGCGGGAGGACCCGGGGAGCTGTTTTTT
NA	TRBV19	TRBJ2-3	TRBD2	CASSSWEGTDTQYF	TGTGCCAGTAGTTCGTGGGAGGGTACAGATACGCAGTATTTT
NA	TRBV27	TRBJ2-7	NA	CASSLRTNYEQYF	TGTGCCAGCAGTCTGCGGACAAACTACGAGCAGTACTTC
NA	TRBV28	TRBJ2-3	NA	CASSSPVGGALSTDTQYF	TGTGCCAGCAGTTCCCCGGTAGGCGGGGCCCTAAGCACAGATACGCAGTATTTT
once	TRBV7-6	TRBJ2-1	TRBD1	CASSLEARGQYNEQFF	TGTGCCAGCAGCTTAGAGGCCAGGGGGCAATACAATGAGCAGTTCTTC
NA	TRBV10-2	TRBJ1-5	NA	CASSESMTGLNQPQHF	TGCGCCAGCAGTGAGTCTATGACAGGTCTCAATCAGCCCCAGCATTTT
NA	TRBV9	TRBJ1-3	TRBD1	CASRVDRESGNTIYF	TGTGCCAGCAGAGTTGACAGGGAGTCTGGAAACACCATATATTTT
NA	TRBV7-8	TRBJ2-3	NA	CASSPFVGDSDTQYF	TGTGCCAGCAGCCCTTTTGTGGGAGATAGTGATACGCAGTATTTT
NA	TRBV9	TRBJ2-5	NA	CASSPEGGRETQYF	TGTGCCAGCAGCCCAGAAGGTGGACGGGAGACCCAGTACTTC
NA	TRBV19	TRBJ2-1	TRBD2	CASRTSGDSSYNEQFF	TGTGCCAGCCGGACTAGCGGGGATAGCTCCTACAATGAGCAGTTCTTC
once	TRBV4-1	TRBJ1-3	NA	CASSQEDNSGNTIYF	TGCGCCAGCAGCCAAGAGGACAACTCTGGAAACACCATATATTTT
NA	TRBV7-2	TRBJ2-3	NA	CASSLARSATPDTQYF	TGTGCCAGCAGCTTAGCGCGGTCCGCAACGCCAGATACGCAGTATTTT
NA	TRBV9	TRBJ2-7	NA	CASSAPQLSPPYEQYF	TGTGCCAGCAGCGCCCCTCAACTGAGCCCTCCCTACGAGCAGTACTTC
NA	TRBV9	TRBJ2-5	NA	CASSVGQGFQETQYF	TGTGCCAGCAGCGTGGGGCAGGGGTTCCAAGAGACCCAGTACTTC
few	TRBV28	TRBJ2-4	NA	CASKRIVAKNIQYF	TGTGCCAGCAAACGGATTGTAGCCAAAAACATTCAGTACTTC
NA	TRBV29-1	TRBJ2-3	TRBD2	CSVDGTAGGPDTQYF	TGCAGCGTTGATGGCACCGCGGGAGGGCCGGATACGCAGTATTTT
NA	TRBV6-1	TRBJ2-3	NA	CASSEWGGVSTDTQYF	TGTGCCAGCAGTGAATGGGGCGGGGTATCCACAGATACGCAGTATTTT
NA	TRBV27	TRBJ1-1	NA	CASSSSGTTARNTEAFF	TGTGCCAGCAGCTCCTCCGGGACGACAGCCAGAAACACTGAAGCTTTCTTT
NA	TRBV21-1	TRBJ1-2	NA	CATSLQGPIKFNYGYTF	TGTGCCACCTCCCTCCAGGGACCGATCAAATTTAACTATGGCTACACCTTC
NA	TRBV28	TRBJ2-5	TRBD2	CASSSGLAGAHQETQYF	TGTGCCAGCAGCTCCGGACTAGCGGGAGCACATCAAGAGACCCAGTACTTC
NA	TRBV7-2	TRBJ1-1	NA	CASSLGARTTEAFF	TGTGCCAGCAGCTTAGGGGCGAGGACCACTGAAGCTTTCTTT
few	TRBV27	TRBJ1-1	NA	CASSLRGALNTEAFF	TGTGCCAGCAGTTTAAGGGGGGCCTTGAACACTGAAGCTTTCTTT
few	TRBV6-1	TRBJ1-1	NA	CASSDYTEAFF	TGTGCCAGCAGTGACTACACTGAAGCTTTCTTT
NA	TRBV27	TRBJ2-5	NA	CASSSYRGEQETQYF	TGTGCCAGCAGTTCCTACCGGGGAGAACAAGAGACCCAGTACTTC
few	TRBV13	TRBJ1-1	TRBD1	CASSPNRGTNTEAFF	TGTGCCAGCAGCCCGAACAGGGGAACTAACACTGAAGCTTTCTTT
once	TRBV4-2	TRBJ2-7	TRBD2	CASSQGTSSEQYF	TGTGCCAGCAGCCAAGGGACTAGTAGCGAGCAGTACTTC